The rows below give T cell receptor beta chains drawn from one sample of a study of technical replicates of blood from a few donors. Repertoires were generated with immunoSEQ multiplex PCR, while TCRdb's copy carries only in-frame clones and drops some. The sample carries about 90,000 clones, 90% to 95% recorded once. The sequenced material came from T cells isolated from PBMCs. The receptor set was obtained from a human donor in good health. CDR3s leave out the opening cysteine and the closing phenylalanine or tryptophan.

TRBJ1-5	TRBV6-5	ASSKTLQGNQPQH
TRBJ1-2	TRBV27	ASSINTGGEGYT
TRBJ2-1	TRBV27	ASGGTIAGFSNEQF
TRBJ2-3	TRBV6-5	ASSYRPFGGDTQY
TRBJ1-2	TRBV20-1	SAPSGGGYT
TRBJ2-2	TRBV4-1	ASERQGARTGELF
TRBJ1-5	TRBV15	ATSNYSADQPQH
TRBJ1-2	TRBV6-5	ASSPDRVNGYT
TRBJ2-2	TRBV15	ATSSVGTRNTGELF
TRBJ2-1	TRBV11-2	ASGGAGSYNEQF
TRBJ1-5	TRBV15	ATSGQGANQPQH
TRBJ2-5	TRBV4-2	ASSQDSGETQY
TRBJ1-3	TRBV9	ASSPLAGSGNTIY
TRBJ2-7	TRBV27	ASSAKSGLLYEQY
TRBJ2-7	TRBV30	AWRGGGYEQY
TRBJ2-7	TRBV6-5	ASSYGGGGPLEQY
TRBJ1-1	TRBV29-1	SVASVGPDTGPEAF
TRBJ1-3	TRBV6-1	ASRYTGPGNTIY
TRBJ2-7	TRBV9	ASSVGWRDEQY
TRBJ1-2	TRBV9	ASRAGTDHYGYT
TRBJ2-7	TRBV13	ASSFSGRGEQY
TRBJ1-1	TRBV19	ASTLRKGLNTEAF
TRBJ1-1	TRBV4-2	ASSQTGNTEAF
TRBJ2-1	TRBV5-1	ASSFASPPINEQF
TRBJ2-1	TRBV6-1	ASMVGGSLEQF
TRBJ1-5	TRBV5-1	ASSLMEGDQPQH
TRBJ1-4	TRBV13	ASSSGQANEKLF
TRBJ2-3	TRBV4-2	ASSQLAGGDAITDTQY